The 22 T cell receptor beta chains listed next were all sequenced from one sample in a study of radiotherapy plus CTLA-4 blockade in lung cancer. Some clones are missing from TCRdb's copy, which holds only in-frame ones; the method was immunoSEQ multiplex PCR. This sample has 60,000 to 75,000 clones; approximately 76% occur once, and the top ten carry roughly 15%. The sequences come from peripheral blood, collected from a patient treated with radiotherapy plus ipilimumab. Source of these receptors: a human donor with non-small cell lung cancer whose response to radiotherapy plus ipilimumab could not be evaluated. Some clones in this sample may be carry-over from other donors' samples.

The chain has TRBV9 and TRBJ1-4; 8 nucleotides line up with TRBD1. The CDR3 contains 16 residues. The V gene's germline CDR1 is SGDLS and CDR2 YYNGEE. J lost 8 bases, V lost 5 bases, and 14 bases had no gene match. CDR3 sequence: CASSPTTQGAGEKLFF. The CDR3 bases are TGTGCCAGCAGTCCAACCACTCAGGGGGCTGGAGAAAAACTGTTTTTT.

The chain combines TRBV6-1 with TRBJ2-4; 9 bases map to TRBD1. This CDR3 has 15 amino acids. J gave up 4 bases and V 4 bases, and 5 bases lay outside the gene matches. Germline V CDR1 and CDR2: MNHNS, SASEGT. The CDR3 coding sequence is TGTGCCAGCAGTGGTCCGACAGGGGGGAAAAACATTCAGTACTTC. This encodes CASSGPTGGKNIQYF.

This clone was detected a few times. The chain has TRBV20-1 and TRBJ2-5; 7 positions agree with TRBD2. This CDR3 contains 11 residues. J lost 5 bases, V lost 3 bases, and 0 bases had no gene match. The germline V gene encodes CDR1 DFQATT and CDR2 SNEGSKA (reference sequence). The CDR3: CSARGGETQYF. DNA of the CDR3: TGCAGTGCTAGGGGGGGGGAGACCCAGTACTTC.

The CDR3 DNA follows: TGTGCCAGCAGCTTCCCGCCGGGGGGGCAGGGTACCCATTCTGAAGCTTTCTTT. Amino acid sequence: CASSFPPGGQGTHSEAFF. The genes are TRBV13 and TRBJ1-1; weak D call: TRBD1 (6 bases). V lost 3 bases to trimming and J lost 6 bases, with 26 bases between them. Germline loops: CDR1 PRHDT, CDR2 FYEKMQ (reference sequence). The CDR3 runs 18 residues.

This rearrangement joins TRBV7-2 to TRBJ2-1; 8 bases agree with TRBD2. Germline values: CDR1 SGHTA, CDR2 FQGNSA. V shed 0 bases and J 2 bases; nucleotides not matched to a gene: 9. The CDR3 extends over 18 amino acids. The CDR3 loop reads CASSLALIAGLAYNEQFF. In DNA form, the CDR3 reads TGTGCCAGCAGCTTAGCGCTAATAGCGGGGCTTGCCTACAATGAGCAGTTCTTC.

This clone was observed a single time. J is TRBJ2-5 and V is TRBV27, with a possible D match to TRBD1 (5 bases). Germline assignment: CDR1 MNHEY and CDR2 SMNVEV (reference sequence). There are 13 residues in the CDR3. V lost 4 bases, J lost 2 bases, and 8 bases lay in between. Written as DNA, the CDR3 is TGTGCCAGCAGTTCCGCAGGGCAAGAGACCCAGTACTTC. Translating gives CASSSAGQETQYF.

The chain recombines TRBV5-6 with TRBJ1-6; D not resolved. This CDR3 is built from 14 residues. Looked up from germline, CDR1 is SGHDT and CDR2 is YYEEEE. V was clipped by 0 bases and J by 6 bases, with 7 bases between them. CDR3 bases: TGTGCCAGCAGCTTGGTTAACAGTAATTCACCCCTCCACTTT. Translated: CASSLVNSNSPLHF.

The CDR3 nucleotides read TGCGCCAGCAGCCAAGTGGGAGAAAACACTGAAGCTTTCTTT. It codes for CASSQVGENTEAFF. The chain carries TRBV4-1 and TRBJ1-1; D is unresolved. V lost 1 base and J 2 bases, leaving 8 bases between the germline ends. Per the germline V gene, CDR1 is MGHRA and CDR2 is YSYEKL. This CDR3 is 14 amino acids long.

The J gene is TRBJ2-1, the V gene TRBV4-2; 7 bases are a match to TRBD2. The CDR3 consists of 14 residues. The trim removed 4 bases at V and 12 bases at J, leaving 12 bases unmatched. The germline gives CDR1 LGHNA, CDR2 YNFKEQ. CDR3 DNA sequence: TGTGCCAGCAGCCCGGGGGGAGATCTGCTGGGGCAGTTCTTC. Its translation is CASSPGGDLLGQFF.

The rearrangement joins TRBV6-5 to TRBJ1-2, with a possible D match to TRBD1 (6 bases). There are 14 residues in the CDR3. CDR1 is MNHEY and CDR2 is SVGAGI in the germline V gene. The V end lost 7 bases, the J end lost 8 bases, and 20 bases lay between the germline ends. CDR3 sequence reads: CASISPGGASGYTF. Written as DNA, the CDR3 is TGTGCCAGCATCTCCCCGGGGGGGGCGAGCGGCTACACCTTC.

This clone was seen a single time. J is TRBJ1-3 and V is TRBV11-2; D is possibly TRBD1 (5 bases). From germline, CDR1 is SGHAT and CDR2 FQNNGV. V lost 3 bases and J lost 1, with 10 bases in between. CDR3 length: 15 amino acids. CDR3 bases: TGTGCCAGCAGCTTCGGCCAGGGTTCTGGAAACACCATATATTTT. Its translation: CASSFGQGSGNTIYF.

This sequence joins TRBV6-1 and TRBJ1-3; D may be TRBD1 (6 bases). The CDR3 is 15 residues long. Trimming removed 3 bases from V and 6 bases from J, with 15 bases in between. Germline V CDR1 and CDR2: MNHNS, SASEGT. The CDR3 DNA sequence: TGTGCCAGCAGTGAGGGGACACCCGGTTTAAACACCATATATTTT. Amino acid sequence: CASSEGTPGLNTIYF.

CDR3 amino acids: CASSSEGPGLAGEFGAQYF. The CDR3 DNA sequence: TGCGCCAGCAGCTCCGAGGGTCCGGGACTAGCGGGGGAGTTTGGAGCCCAGTACTTC. The chain links TRBV5-1 to TRBJ2-5; 14 bases match TRBD2. The V gene end was trimmed by 3 bases and the J gene end by 9 bases; junction bases not matched to a gene: 19. The length of the CDR3 is 19 residues. Germline CDR1 reads SGHRS; CDR2 reads YFSETQ.

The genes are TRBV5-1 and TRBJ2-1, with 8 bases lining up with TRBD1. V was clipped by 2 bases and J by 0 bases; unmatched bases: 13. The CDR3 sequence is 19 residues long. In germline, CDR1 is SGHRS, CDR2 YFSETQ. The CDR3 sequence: CASSFAWTGILSSYNEQFF. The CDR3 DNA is TGCGCCAGCAGCTTCGCCTGGACAGGGATCCTAAGCTCCTACAATGAGCAGTTCTTC.

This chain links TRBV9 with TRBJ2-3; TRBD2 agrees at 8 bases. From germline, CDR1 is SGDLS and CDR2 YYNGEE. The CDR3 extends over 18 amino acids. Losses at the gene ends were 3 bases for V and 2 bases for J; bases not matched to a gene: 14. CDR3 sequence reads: CASSASYGGGGSTDTQYF. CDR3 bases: TGTGCCAGCAGCGCCAGCTACGGGGGCGGGGGGTCCACAGATACGCAGTATTTT.

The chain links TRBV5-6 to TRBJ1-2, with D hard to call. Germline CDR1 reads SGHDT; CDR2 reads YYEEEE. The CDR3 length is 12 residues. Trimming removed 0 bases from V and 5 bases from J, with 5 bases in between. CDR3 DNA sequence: TGTGCCAGCAGCTTGGGAGGGTATGGCTACACCTTC. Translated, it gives CASSLGGYGYTF.

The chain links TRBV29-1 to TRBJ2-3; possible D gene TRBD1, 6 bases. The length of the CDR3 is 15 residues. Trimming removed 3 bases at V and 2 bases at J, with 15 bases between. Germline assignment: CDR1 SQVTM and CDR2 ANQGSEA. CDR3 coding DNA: TGCAGCGTTGACTCGACAGGAGGAAACACAGATACGCAGTATTTT. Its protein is CSVDSTGGNTDTQYF.

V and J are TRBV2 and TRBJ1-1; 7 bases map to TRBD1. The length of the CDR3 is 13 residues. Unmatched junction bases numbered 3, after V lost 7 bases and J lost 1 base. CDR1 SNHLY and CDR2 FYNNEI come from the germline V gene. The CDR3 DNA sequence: TGTGCCAGCACGACAGGGTGGAACACTGAAGCTTTCTTT. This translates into CASTTGWNTEAFF.

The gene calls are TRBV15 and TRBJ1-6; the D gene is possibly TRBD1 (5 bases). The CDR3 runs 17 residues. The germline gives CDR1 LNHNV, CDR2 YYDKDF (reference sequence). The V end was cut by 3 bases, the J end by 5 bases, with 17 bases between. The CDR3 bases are TGTGCCACCAGCAGGGGTGGTACAGGCGATCATAATTCACCCCTCCACTTT. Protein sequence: CATSRGGTGDHNSPLHF.

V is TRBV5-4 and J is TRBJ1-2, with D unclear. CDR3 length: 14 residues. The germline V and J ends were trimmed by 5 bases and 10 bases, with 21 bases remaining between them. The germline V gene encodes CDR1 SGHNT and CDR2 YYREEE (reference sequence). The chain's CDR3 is CASRQPNQEIDYTF. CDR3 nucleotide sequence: TGTGCCAGCAGGCAGCCGAACCAGGAAATTGACTACACCTTC.

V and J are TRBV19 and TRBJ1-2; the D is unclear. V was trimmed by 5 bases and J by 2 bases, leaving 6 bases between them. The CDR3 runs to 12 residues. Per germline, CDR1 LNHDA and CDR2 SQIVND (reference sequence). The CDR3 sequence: CASSGPNYGYTF. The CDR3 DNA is TGTGCCAGTAGTGGCCCCAACTATGGCTACACCTTC.

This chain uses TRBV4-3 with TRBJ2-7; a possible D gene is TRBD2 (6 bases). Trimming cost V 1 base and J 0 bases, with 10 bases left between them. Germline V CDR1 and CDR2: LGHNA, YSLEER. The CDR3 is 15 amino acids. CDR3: CASSQVGLISYEQYF. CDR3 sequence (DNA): TGCGCCAGCAGCCAAGTGGGACTCATCTCCTACGAGCAGTACTTC.